These T cell receptor beta chains were read from a single sample in a study of regulatory T cells in long-lasting Graves disease. TCRdb used MiXCR to reprocess the multiplex PCR reads, holding one entry per CDR3 protein. The data contain around 500,000 distinct CDR3 sequences, approximately 12% of them singletons. The same data also went into a second study, on T cells in Graves' hyperthyroidism and ophthalmopathy.

Sequenced material: peripheral blood mononuclear cells (PBMCs), taken at new diagnosis, from a patient treated with antithyroid drugs. These receptors came from a young woman with Graves disease. Both conserved end residues are part of each CDR3. A D gene is named only where the DNA matches it firmly. Not every row has a clone size; where given, it reads once, few, many or a size class.

abundance	v_gene	d_gene	j_gene	CDR3nt	CDR3aa
NA	TRBV10-3	NA	TRBJ1-2	TGTGCCATCAGCTCAGAAGGGGTCGGCTACACCTTC	CAISSEGVGYTF
NA	TRBV13	NA	TRBJ2-2	TGTGCCAGCAGCATCGGCGGGGAGAGCAACACCGGGGAGCTGTTTTTT	CASSIGGESNTGELFF
many	TRBV6-1	NA	TRBJ2-3	TGTGCCAGCACGGGAGCGAGCACAGATACGCAGTATTTT	CASTGASTDTQYF
many	TRBV20-1	NA	TRBJ2-7	TGCAGTGCTATTCCCGGGGCCCCCTCCTACGAGCAGTACTTC	CSAIPGAPSYEQYF
many	TRBV6-2/TRBV6-3	TRBD1	TRBJ1-4	TGTGCCAGCAGTTACGGGGACAGGGGTTGGGAAAAACTGTTTTTT	CASSYGDRGWEKLFF
few	TRBV6-1	NA	TRBJ2-1	TGTGCCAGCAGTGCTCGAACTGAACCCTACAATGAGCAGTTCTTC	CASSARTEPYNEQFF
many	TRBV7-9	NA	TRBJ1-1	TGTGCCAGCAGCGGGCAGGGAGTTTCCACTGAAGCTTTCTTT	CASSGQGVSTEAFF
few	TRBV19	NA	TRBJ2-5	TGTGCCAGTAGTCGTACAGGGAAAGAGACCCAGTACTTC	CASSRTGKETQYF
many	TRBV6-2/TRBV6-3	NA	TRBJ2-1	TGTGCCAGCAGTGCAAGCGGAGCAGGCACCTACAATGAGCAGTTCTTC	CASSASGAGTYNEQFF
NA	TRBV27	TRBD2	TRBJ2-1	TGTGCCAGCAGATCAGACGCCGGGACTAGCGGCTACAATGAGCAGTTCTTC	CASRSDAGTSGYNEQFF
few	TRBV5-1	NA	TRBJ1-2	TGCGCCAGCAGAGCTTATACAGGGTCTGATGGCTACACCTTC	CASRAYTGSDGYTF
few	TRBV6-5	TRBD2	TRBJ2-2	TGTGCCAGCAGTTATAGGACTAGCGGGAGGGCCGCGAACACCGGGGAGCTGTTTTTT	CASSYRTSGRAANTGELFF
NA	TRBV20-1	NA	TRBJ2-4	TGCAGTGCTAGGGAACTAGCCAAAAACATTCAGTACTTC	CSARELAKNIQYF
NA	TRBV5-1	NA	TRBJ1-3	TGCGCCAGCAGCTTGGAGGTGGGGAGAGGCTCTGGAAACACCATATATTTT	CASSLEVGRGSGNTIYF
many	TRBV18	NA	TRBJ1-2	TGTGCCAGCTCACCGGAGACAGCTAACTATGGCTACACCTTC	CASSPETANYGYTF
many	TRBV12-3/TRBV12-4	TRBD1	TRBJ1-4	TGTGCCAGCAGTCAAAACTCCTGGGACAGGGATACATCGGGAGAAAAACTGTTTTTT	CASSQNSWDRDTSGEKLFF
many	TRBV7-9	TRBD1	TRBJ2-1	TGTGCCAGCAGCAAAGGGACAGGGGGCATTTACAATGAGCAGTTCTTC	CASSKGTGGIYNEQFF
many	TRBV10-3	TRBD1	TRBJ1-2	TGTGCCATCAGTAATGAAGGGGGCGCCAGGCTCGGGGGCTACACCTTC	CAISNEGGARLGGYTF
many	TRBV12-3/TRBV12-4	NA	TRBJ2-7	TGTGCCAGCAGTTTAGAGGGTTTCAACGAGCAGTACTTC	CASSLEGFNEQYF
NA	TRBV7-9	NA	TRBJ2-1	TGTGCCAGCAGCTTGGTAGGGACTCTCTACAATGAGCAGTTCTTC	CASSLVGTLYNEQFF
many	TRBV13	TRBD2	TRBJ2-7	TGTGCCAGCAGCCTCCTAGCGGGAGGGCCTCGGGAGCAGTACTTC	CASSLLAGGPREQYF
NA	TRBV6-1	TRBD1	TRBJ1-2	TGTGCCAGCAGAAGCCAGGGGGCTGGCTACACCTTC	CASRSQGAGYTF
many	TRBV5-1	NA	TRBJ2-1	TGCGCCAGCAGGACGGGAGAGTCTTCATATGAGCAGTTCTTC	CASRTGESSYEQFF
many	TRBV28	NA	TRBJ1-5	TGTGCCAGCGCGAGCAATCAGCCCCAGCATTTT	CASASNQPQHF
NA	TRBV20-1	TRBD2	TRBJ2-7	TGCAGTGCTCTGAGCGGGAGGCCTCATAACTCCTACGAGCAGTACTTC	CSALSGRPHNSYEQYF
many	TRBV28	TRBD1	TRBJ1-5	TGTGCCAGCACCTCCGGGACAGGGAGCAATCAGCCCCAGCATTTT	CASTSGTGSNQPQHF
many	TRBV6-2/TRBV6-3	TRBD1	TRBJ2-7	TGTGCCAGCAGTTGGGACAGTTCCTACGAGCAGTACTTC	CASSWDSSYEQYF
many	TRBV2	NA	TRBJ2-6	TGTGCCAGCACCCCGGGCCCCTACTCTGGGGCCAACGTCCTGACTTTC	CASTPGPYSGANVLTF
NA	TRBV4-3	TRBD2	TRBJ2-3	TGCGCCAGCAGCCACCGACTAGCGGGAAAAATATCTAGCACAGATACGCAGTATTTT	CASSHRLAGKISSTDTQYF
many	TRBV9	NA	TRBJ1-4	TGTGCCAGCAGCGTAGACCCCGCGACGCCAACTAATGAAAAACTGTTTTTT	CASSVDPATPTNEKLFF
few	TRBV4-3	NA	TRBJ2-1	TGCGCCAGCAGCCAAGGGGCGGGAACTGTAAATGAGCAGTTCTTC	CASSQGAGTVNEQFF
many	TRBV2	NA	TRBJ2-6	TGTGCCAGCAGTGAACATTGGGTTGCTGGGGCCAACGTCCTGACTTTC	CASSEHWVAGANVLTF
few	TRBV13	NA	TRBJ1-2	TGTGCCAGCAGTCACCCAACATTAGGGCCGTCCCCGTCAAACTATGGCTACACCTTC	CASSHPTLGPSPSNYGYTF
many	TRBV6-1	NA	TRBJ2-5	TGTGCCATTAGGCCACAGCAAGAGACCCAGTACTTC	CAIRPQQETQYF
NA	TRBV27	NA	TRBJ1-1	TGTGCCAGCAGCTGGGTAGCGGGGAACACTGAAGCTTTCTTT	CASSWVAGNTEAFF
few	TRBV25-1	NA	TRBJ2-1	TGTGCCGGCAGCCCCGGGTCTTGGTCAGGGAATGAGCAGTTCTTC	CAGSPGSWSGNEQFF
many	TRBV27	NA	TRBJ1-1	TGTGCCAGCAGTACTTTGGGGACACCGAACACTGAAGCTTTCTTT	CASSTLGTPNTEAFF
many	TRBV5-1	NA	TRBJ1-1	TGCGCCAGCAGCTCGGGCGGGACCAGAAGGAGCACTGAAGCTTTCTTT	CASSSGGTRRSTEAFF
NA	TRBV5-1	NA	TRBJ2-7	TGCGCCAGCAGCCCTCTAGCGTCCGGCGAGCAGTACTTC	CASSPLASGEQYF
many	TRBV2	NA	TRBJ1-3	TGTGCCAGCAGCCTCAGGAGGGACACCATATATTTT	CASSLRRDTIYF
NA	TRBV19	NA	TRBJ1-1	TGTGCCAGTAGTTCGGTGCATCGGGCTGAAGCTTTCTTT	CASSSVHRAEAFF
many	TRBV27	NA	TRBJ1-2	TGTGCCAGCAGTTTAACAGGCAACTATGGCTACACCTTC	CASSLTGNYGYTF
many	TRBV3-1	TRBD1	TRBJ2-1	TGTGCCAGCAGCCACACCGGGACAGGGGTCAACAATGAGCAGTTCTTC	CASSHTGTGVNNEQFF
many	TRBV27	TRBD2	TRBJ2-2	TGTGCCAGCAGTTTATCGATAGCGGGAGCTTCTTTTGGGGAGCTGTTTTTT	CASSLSIAGASFGELFF
few	TRBV7-3	TRBD1	TRBJ2-1	TGTGCCAGCAGCTTATCCGGGACAGCCGGATACAATGAGCAGTTCTTC	CASSLSGTAGYNEQFF
once	TRBV5-4	TRBD2	TRBJ2-7	TGTGCCAGCAGCTTGGCCATACTAGCGGGAGTAGACGAGCAGTACTTC	CASSLAILAGVDEQYF
NA	TRBV28	NA	TRBJ2-7	TGTGCCAGCAATCATCTCAGGGGGGGTTCCGGCTACGAGCAGTACTTC	CASNHLRGGSGYEQYF
NA	TRBV19	NA	TRBJ2-2	TGTGCCAGTAGTCGGTCGGATAACACCGGGGAGCTGTTTTTT	CASSRSDNTGELFF
NA	TRBV15	TRBD2	TRBJ2-5	TGTGCCACCAGCACCCTAGGGACTAGCGGGAGGAAAGAGACCCAGTACTTC	CATSTLGTSGRKETQYF
NA	TRBV25-1	NA	TRBJ2-6	TGTGCCAGCAGTGGCACAGGGCCTGGGGCCAACGTCCTGACTTTC	CASSGTGPGANVLTF
many	TRBV14	NA	TRBJ2-3	TGTGCCAGCAGCTCTACGTGGGGAACAGGAGATACGCAGTATTTT	CASSSTWGTGDTQYF
many	TRBV7-9	NA	TRBJ2-1	TGTGCCAGCAGCTTAGCGCAGTTCTGGGAGCAGTTCTTC	CASSLAQFWEQFF
many	TRBV29-1	NA	TRBJ1-1	TGCAGCGTTGATGTTGGGGGGCTGGTCACTGAAGCTTTCTTT	CSVDVGGLVTEAFF
many	TRBV28	NA	TRBJ2-7	TGTGCCAGCAGCTTAATCTACGAGCAGTACTTC	CASSLIYEQYF
NA	TRBV5-1	NA	TRBJ2-5	TGCGCCAGCAGCTTGAGGCCAGGGATTAAACAAGAGACCCAGTACTTC	CASSLRPGIKQETQYF